Following are 5 T cell receptor beta chains from one sample sequenced in a study of blood T cells in healthy people across ages. With a J-beta primer mix and a sample-barcoded 5' primer, a second PCR ran about 6 to 11 cycles. MiXCR, run by TCRdb on the 5' RACE reads, gives a single entry per CDR3 protein. The data show some 690,000 distinct CDR3 sequences, 22% seen once. The sequenced sample consisted of blood. The receptors derive from a man between 65 and 85 years old in good health.

This clonotype was observed a few times. The rearrangement joins TRBV11-2 to TRBJ2-7; no firm D call. CDR3 length: 11 amino acids. With 6 bases removed from V and 6 bases from J, the gap between germline ends came to 9 bases. Looked up from germline, CDR1 is SGHAT and CDR2 is FQNNGV. This chain's CDR3 is CASRENGEQYV. CDR3 coding DNA: TGTGCCAGCAGGGAAAACGGCGAGCAGTACGTC.

This clonotype turned up a few times. The chain is built from TRBV24-1 and TRBJ2-3; 10 bases map to TRBD2. Trimming at V came to 2 bases and at J to 0 bases, leaving 7 bases not matched to a gene. Germline CDR1 is KGHDR and CDR2 is SFDVKD. This CDR3 contains 18 residues. CDR3 DNA: TGTGCCACCAGTGATTCGATAGCGGGAGGTCCTAGCACAGATACGCAGTATTTT. This gives the protein CATSDSIAGGPSTDTQYF.

This clonotype appeared a few times. This chain connects TRBV12-3 or TRBV12-4 to TRBJ2-4, with a weak D call TRBD1 (6 bases). The CDR3 covers 14 residues. Trimming left V 5 bases short and J 6 bases short, with 14 bases between. The CDR3 DNA sequence: TGTGCCAGCAGTAACAGGGAGAGGGGAAACATTCAGTACTTC. Its translation: CASSNRERGNIQYF.

V usage is TRBV27 and J usage is TRBJ2-7; possibly TRBD2 for D (6 bases). The J call may be incorrect, as the DNA end agrees better with TRBJ2-1. CDR1 MNHEY and CDR2 SMNVEV come from the germline V gene (reference sequence). The CDR3 consists of 16 residues. The CDR3 is CASSFAGTLNYNEQFF. The CDR3 coding sequence is TGTGCCAGCAGTTTTGCGGGAACCCTAAACTACAATGAGCAGTTCTTC.

The chain combines TRBV5-6 with TRBJ2-1; 9 nucleotides agree with TRBD2. Losses at the gene ends were 8 bases for V and 2 bases for J; bases not matched to a gene: 17. CDR3 length equals 18 residues. The V gene's germline CDR1 is SGHDT and CDR2 YYEEEE. The CDR3 DNA follows: TGTGCCAGTAGTGCGGTTCCACTAGCGGGTTGGACCTACAATGAGCAGTTCTTC. Protein product: CASSAVPLAGWTYNEQFF.